This T cell receptor beta chain was found in a study of T-cell memory formation after mild COVID-19. Study observations and caveats: CD4+ contracting clones were found mainly in CM and EM, and CD8+ ones in EMRA.

CDR1 is DFQATT, CDR2 SNEGSKA, per germline (reference sequence). The CDR3 has 13 residues. V lost 5 bases, J lost 7 bases, and 18 bases lay in between. Only a few counts were recorded for this clonotype. As yet, its antigen is unknown. TCRdb independently ran MiXCR on the 5' RACE reads; one entry per CDR3 protein. The sample records around 200,000 distinct CDR3 sequences, about 10% being singletons. The TCR sequence derives from a man aged 18 to 30 who had mild COVID-19 (a few samples of this study predate the infection). Cell type and time point are not known. Sequencing was carried out using PBMCs or a T cell subset sorted from them (not recorded which). This chain uses TRBV20-1 with TRBJ2-7; D gene unclear. CDR3 residues: CSAPGPGPREQYF. The CDR3 DNA is TGCAGTGCTCCTGGGCCAGGTCCTAGGGAGCAGTACTTC.